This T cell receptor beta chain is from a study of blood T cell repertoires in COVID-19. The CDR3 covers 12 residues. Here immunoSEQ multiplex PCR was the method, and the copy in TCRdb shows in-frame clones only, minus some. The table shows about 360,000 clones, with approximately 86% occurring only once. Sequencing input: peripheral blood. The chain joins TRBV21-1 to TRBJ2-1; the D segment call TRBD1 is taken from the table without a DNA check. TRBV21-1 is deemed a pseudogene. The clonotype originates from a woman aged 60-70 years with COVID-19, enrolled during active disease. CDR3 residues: CASSPRTGGEFF. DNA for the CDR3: TGTGCCAGCAGCCCACGGACAGGGGGTGAATTCTTC.